A selection of T cell receptor beta chains follows, all from one sample in a study of blood T cell repertoires in COVID-19. TCRdb keeps only in-frame clones here, not all; method: immunoSEQ multiplex PCR. The table includes roughly 41,000 clones, over 70% detected once. Source material: peripheral blood. These receptors were taken from a human donor in a cohort sampled during active COVID-19. Each CDR3 is given with its conserved first and last residue. A D gene is named only where the DNA matches it firmly. Expanded clones get a size class; other rows say once, few or many, or leave the size out.

NA	TRBV9	NA	TRBJ2-5	TGTGCCAGCAGCAGCCGGGTCAGTTCAGACCAGTACTTC	CASSSRVSSDQYF
NA	TRBV11-2	NA	TRBJ1-3	TGTGCCAGCAGCTTAGATTGGGGGGGCCGAAACACCATATATTTT	CASSLDWGGRNTIYF
TRBD1	TRBV3-1/TRBV3-2	NA	TRBJ2-6	TGTGCCAGCAGCCCACTGGGACAGGGGGCCAGACCTGGGGCCAACGTCCTGACTTTC	CASSPLGQGARPGANVLTF
TRBD1	TRBV11-2	NA	TRBJ2-1	TGTGCCAGCAGCTTGAGCAGGACAGGGGGTCGGGTTGAGCAGTTCTTC	CASSLSRTGGRVEQFF
NA	TRBV2	NA	TRBJ1-1	TGTGCCAGCAGTCAGCAGGGGAGGAACACTGAAGCTTTCTTT	CASSQQGRNTEAFF
TRBD1	TRBV19	NA	TRBJ1-5	TGTGCCAGTAGTATTTATGGGACAGCCTCGACTCAGCCCCAGCATTTT	CASSIYGTASTQPQHF
TRBD2	TRBV9	NA	TRBJ2-7	TGTGCCAGCAACCCAACCGGGACTAGCGGGATCTACGAGCAGTACTTC	CASNPTGTSGIYEQYF
NA	TRBV9	NA	TRBJ2-3	TGTGCCAGCAGCGTAGATGGGGCCTCCCGGGATACGCAGTATTTT	CASSVDGASRDTQYF
NA	TRBV11-2	once	TRBJ1-6	TGTGCCAGCAGCTTGCAGGTTTACTCACCCCTCCACTTT	CASSLQVYSPLHF
NA	TRBV2	NA	TRBJ1-4	TGTGCCAGCAGTACACGGACAGCAACTAATGAAAAACTGTTTTTT	CASSTRTATNEKLFF
NA	TRBV11-2	NA	TRBJ2-3	TGTGCCAGCAGCTCCCGCCCGGGGGATACGCAGTATTTT	CASSSRPGDTQYF
NA	TRBV6-6	NA	TRBJ2-5	TGTGCCAGCAGTAAAGGACTGATTCAAGAGACCCAGTACTTC	CASSKGLIQETQYF
NA	TRBV5-4	NA	TRBJ2-5	TGTGCCAGCAGCTTGGGGCAGGAAGAGACCCAGTACTTC	CASSLGQEETQYF
TRBD2	TRBV7-6	NA	TRBJ2-7	TGTGCCAGCAGCTCGAGCGGGGGGGCCTACGAGCAGTACTTC	CASSSSGGAYEQYF
NA	TRBV7-2	NA	TRBJ2-5	TGTGCCAGCAGCATGGGGGGGGGCTTGGGAGAGACCCAGTACTTC	CASSMGGGLGETQYF
TRBD1	TRBV2	NA	TRBJ2-1	TGTGCCAGAACTACAGGGGTTGGCTACAATGAGCAGTTCTTC	CARTTGVGYNEQFF
TRBD1	TRBV28	NA	TRBJ2-3	TGTGCCAGCAGTTTACTAGGACAGGCGGGCACAGATACGCAGTATTTT	CASSLLGQAGTDTQYF
TRBD2	TRBV20-1	NA	TRBJ2-5	TGCAGTGCTAGTCGGACTAGCGTCCCCCAAGAGACCCAGTACTTC	CSASRTSVPQETQYF
TRBD1	TRBV10-3	once	TRBJ2-7	TGTGCCATCAGTCGACAGGGGGAGTCCTACGAGCAGTACTTC	CAISRQGESYEQYF
TRBD1	TRBV2	NA	TRBJ1-4	TGTGCCAGCAGGGCACCGGGACAGTATAATGAAAAACTGTTTTTT	CASRAPGQYNEKLFF
TRBD1	TRBV6-5	NA	TRBJ1-2	TGTGCCAGCAGTCAGACAGGGAATCGAGGCTACACCTTC	CASSQTGNRGYTF
TRBD1	TRBV27	NA	TRBJ1-3	TGTGCCAGCAGTCTATCAGGGACAGGGTTTTTTTCTGGAAACACCATATATTTT	CASSLSGTGFFSGNTIYF
TRBD1	TRBV13	NA	TRBJ1-1	TGTGCCAGCAGCGACGGGACAGGGGGCGCGGCCACTGAAGCTTTCTTT	CASSDGTGGAATEAFF
TRBD2	TRBV20-1	once	TRBJ2-5	TGCAGTGCTAGTTACGGGAGGGTATTTCTTGTGGAGACCCAGTACTTC	CSASYGRVFLVETQYF
TRBD1	TRBV3-1/TRBV3-2	NA	TRBJ1-2	TGTGCCAGCACCGCTTATAGTCCGGGACAGGGAACCAGTGGCTACACCTTC	CASTAYSPGQGTSGYTF
TRBD2	TRBV19	few	TRBJ2-2	TGTGCCAGTAGTATAGATGGAGCGGGAGGGGGCACCGGGGAGCTGTTTTTT	CASSIDGAGGGTGELFF
TRBD2	TRBV15	NA	TRBJ2-1	TGTGCCACCAGCAGAGATAAGCGGGAGGGATCCTACAATGAGCAGTTCTTC	CATSRDKREGSYNEQFF
TRBD1	TRBV27	NA	TRBJ1-2	TGTGCCAGCAGTTTGAGGGGACAGGGGGCCCGAGGCTACACCTTC	CASSLRGQGARGYTF
NA	TRBV14	NA	TRBJ1-2	TGTGCCAGCAGCCAAGAAGGTACAGGGCGGGCGGAAGGCTACACCTTC	CASSQEGTGRAEGYTF
NA	TRBV2	once	TRBJ1-2	TGTGCCAGCAGTCCGGAGACAGGCGTCTATGGCTACACCTTC	CASSPETGVYGYTF
TRBD1	TRBV6-2/TRBV6-3	NA	TRBJ2-3	TGTGCCAGCAGCCCAAACAGGGACAGGGGCACAGATACGCAGTATTTT	CASSPNRDRGTDTQYF
TRBD1	TRBV27	NA	TRBJ1-6	TGTGCCAGCAGTTTAGAAGGGGGCCGCCTGATGTGGCCCCTCCACTTT	CASSLEGGRLMWPLHF
TRBD2	TRBV5-1	NA	TRBJ2-1	TGCGCCAGCAGCCTAGCGGGAGGGACTTACAATGAGCAGTTCTTC	CASSLAGGTYNEQFF
TRBD1	TRBV9	NA	TRBJ1-2	TGTGCCAGCAGCACTCAGGGGGCTACCGGCTACACCTTC	CASSTQGATGYTF
NA	TRBV7-2	NA	TRBJ2-5	TGTGCCAGCAGCCTGCAGACAGCTACCCAAGAGACCCAGTACTTC	CASSLQTATQETQYF
NA	TRBV28	NA	TRBJ1-1	TGTGCCAGCAGCAGCAGGGGCGTCACTGAAGCTTTCTTT	CASSSRGVTEAFF
TRBD2	TRBV10-2	NA	TRBJ2-7	TGCGCCAGCAGACTAGCGGGAGGAACCTACGAGCAGTACTTC	CASRLAGGTYEQYF
NA	TRBV7-9	NA	TRBJ1-1	TGTGCCAGCAGCTTTGCGTCTGAAGCTTTCTTT	CASSFASEAFF
TRBD1	TRBV11-1	NA	TRBJ2-1	TGTGCCAGCAGCACGGGACAGGGGGCGGGTGAGCAGTTCTTC	CASSTGQGAGEQFF
TRBD1	TRBV6-6	few	TRBJ1-2	TGTGCCAGCAGCTTAGCCGGACAGGGTGTCGACTATGGCTACACCTTC	CASSLAGQGVDYGYTF
NA	TRBV19	NA	TRBJ1-3	TGTGCCAGTAGTATCGGGAGCTCTGGAAACACCATATATTTT	CASSIGSSGNTIYF
TRBD1	TRBV7-9	few	TRBJ2-7	TGTGCCAGCAGCCCGACTGACAGGGAGTATGGGGAGCAGTACTTC	CASSPTDREYGEQYF
NA	TRBV4-3	NA	TRBJ1-1	TGCGCCAGCAGCCAGTACTCAAACACTGAAGCTTTCTTT	CASSQYSNTEAFF
NA	TRBV27	many	TRBJ1-6	TGTGCCAGCAGTGTACAGGGTGGGAATTCACCCCTCCACTTT	CASSVQGGNSPLHF
NA	TRBV24-1	few	TRBJ2-3	TGTGCCACCAGTGACCCGCGGGGGCAGTCAATCACAGATACGCAGTATTTT	CATSDPRGQSITDTQYF
NA	TRBV4-2	NA	TRBJ2-7	TGTGCCAGCAGCCACAGGGTCTTAACGAATGAGCAGTACTTC	CASSHRVLTNEQYF
TRBD1	TRBV19	NA	TRBJ2-3	TGTGCCAGTAGTAGGGACAGATACACAGATACGCAGTATTTT	CASSRDRYTDTQYF
NA	TRBV7-9	NA	TRBJ1-1	TGTGCCAGCAGCACAGGACAGTGGAACACTGAAGCTTTCTTT	CASSTGQWNTEAFF
TRBD1	TRBV28	NA	TRBJ1-2	TGTGCCAGCATTCGGACAGGGGGCGTTTCTGGCTACACCTTC	CASIRTGGVSGYTF
TRBD1	TRBV9	NA	TRBJ2-5	TGTGCCAGCAGCGTCGGCGGGACAGGGGGCGGTGAGACCCAGTACTTC	CASSVGGTGGGETQYF
NA	TRBV28	NA	TRBJ2-6	TGTGCCAGCAGTCAAGCCGGACAACTCTCTGGGGCCAACGTCCTGACTTTC	CASSQAGQLSGANVLTF
NA	TRBV7-8	NA	TRBJ1-1	TGTGCCAGCAGCTTAACGGGACTCACGAACACTGAAGCTTTCTTT	CASSLTGLTNTEAFF
NA	TRBV27	NA	TRBJ1-1	TGTGCCAGCAGGGCCGAACAGGGTAGGTCTGAAGCTTTCTTT	CASRAEQGRSEAFF
TRBD2	TRBV5-5	NA	TRBJ2-7	TGTGCCAGCAGTCAGGGACTAGCGGGATCAATTAGCTACGAGCAGTACTTC	CASSQGLAGSISYEQYF
NA	TRBV19	NA	TRBJ2-2	TGTGCCAGTAGCCTTTTTACCGGGGAGCTGTTTTTT	CASSLFTGELFF
TRBD2	TRBV20-1	NA	TRBJ2-7	TGCAGTGCTAGTCCCCCCAACAGGGGGCTGGCCCACGGACTAGCGGGAGTCTTGTACGAGCAGTACTTC	CSASPPNRGLAHGLAGVLYEQYF
NA	TRBV30	NA	TRBJ2-3	TGTGCCTGTGTCGGGGTGGCTTACACAGATACGCAGTATTTT	CACVGVAYTDTQYF
NA	TRBV6-5	NA	TRBJ2-3	TGTGCCAGCAGTCTTAGCGGTGGGGGGGCTTATACGCAGTATTTT	CASSLSGGGAYTQYF
TRBD2	TRBV5-1	NA	TRBJ2-7	TGCGCCAGCAGCAACCCTAGCGGCAACTCCTACGAGCAGTACTTC	CASSNPSGNSYEQYF